Included here is one T cell receptor beta chain sequence, with context. Its target is unknown. The sample belongs to a study of cytomegalovirus exposure and HLA in healthy donors. Study overall: Samples from HLA-typed donors yielded 65 million to 85 million unique TCRs in an early data release.

Study-level findings and limits: It was confirmed in vitro that a few of the CMV-associated chains were specific for CMV antigens.

Germline CDR1 reads LNHDA; CDR2 reads SQIVND (reference sequence). CDR3 size: 15 residues. V was clipped by 4 bases and J by 4 bases, with 13 bases between them. Everyone who donated was a healthy bone marrow donor. The study ran its PCR with 60 Vbeta and 13 Jbeta primers. Sequencing was performed with immunoSEQ multiplex PCR; in TCRdb, only in-frame clones are kept and a portion is missing. This table has 200,000 to 300,000 clones, approximately 85% appearing once. The chain carries TRBV19 and TRBJ1-4, with D perhaps TRBD1 (5 bases). The sequenced material came from PBMCs. This sequence was found in a woman between 40 and 50 years old in good health and CMV-seropositive. CDR3 protein: CASSTNGQVNEKLFF. For the CDR3, the DNA is TGTGCCAGTAGTACGAATGGACAAGTTAATGAAAAACTGTTTTTT.